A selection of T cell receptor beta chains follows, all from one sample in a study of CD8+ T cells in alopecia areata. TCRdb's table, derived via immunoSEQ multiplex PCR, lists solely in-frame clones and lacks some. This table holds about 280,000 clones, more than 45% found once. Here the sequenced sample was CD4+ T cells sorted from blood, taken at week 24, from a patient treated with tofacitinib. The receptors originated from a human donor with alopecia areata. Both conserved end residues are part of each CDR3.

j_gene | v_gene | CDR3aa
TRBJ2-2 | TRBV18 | CASSTTGMDTGELFF
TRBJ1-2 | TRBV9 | CASSVDQGTYGYTF
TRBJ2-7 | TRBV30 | CAWSPGQSSYEQYF
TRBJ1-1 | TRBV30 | CAWSAAFTEAFF
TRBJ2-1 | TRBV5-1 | CASSLQTSGNEQFF
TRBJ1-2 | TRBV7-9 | CASSLAVGTGDGYTF
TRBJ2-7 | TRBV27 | CASSSTYEQYF
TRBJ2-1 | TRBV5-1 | CASSVLGAGPNEQFF
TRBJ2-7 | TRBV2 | CASSLGTYEQYF
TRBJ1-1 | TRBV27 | CASSRTGNTEAFF
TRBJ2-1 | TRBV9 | CASSVVTGGNEQFF
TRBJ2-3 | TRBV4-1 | CASSSPPEWSTDTQYF
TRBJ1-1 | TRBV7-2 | CASSLKGSANTEAFF
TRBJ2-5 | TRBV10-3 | CALSRDRDQETQYF
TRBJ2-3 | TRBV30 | CAWSVAQRSSTDTQYF
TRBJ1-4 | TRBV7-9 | CASSWTDATNEKLFF
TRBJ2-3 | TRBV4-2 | CASSQEPLSTDTQYF
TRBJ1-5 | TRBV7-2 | CASSLALNQPQHF
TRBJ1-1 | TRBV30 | CAWQLNRDTEAFF
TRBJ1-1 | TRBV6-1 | CASSSASRNTEAFF
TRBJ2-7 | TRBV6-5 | CASSPRIRGLEQYF
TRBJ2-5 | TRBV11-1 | CASSLGLGSQETQYF
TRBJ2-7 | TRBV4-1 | CASSQSKGQGSYEQYF
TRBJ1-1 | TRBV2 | CASGEDRNTEAFF
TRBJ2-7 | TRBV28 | CASQVGTDYHEQYF